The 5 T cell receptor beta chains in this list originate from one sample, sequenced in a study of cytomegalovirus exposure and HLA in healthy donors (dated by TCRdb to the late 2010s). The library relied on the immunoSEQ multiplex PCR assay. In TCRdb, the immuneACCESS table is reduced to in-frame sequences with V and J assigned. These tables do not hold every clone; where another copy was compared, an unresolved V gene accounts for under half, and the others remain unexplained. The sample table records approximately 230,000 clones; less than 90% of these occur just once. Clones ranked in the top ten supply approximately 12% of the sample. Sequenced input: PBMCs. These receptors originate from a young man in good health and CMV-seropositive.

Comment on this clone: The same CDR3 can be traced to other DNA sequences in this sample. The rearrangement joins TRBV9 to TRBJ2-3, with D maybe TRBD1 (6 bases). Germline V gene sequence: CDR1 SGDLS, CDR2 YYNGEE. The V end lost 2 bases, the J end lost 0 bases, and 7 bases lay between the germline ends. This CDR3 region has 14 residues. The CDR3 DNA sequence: TGTGCCAGCAGCGTGGGGGCAAGCACAGATACGCAGTATTTT. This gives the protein CASSVGASTDTQYF.

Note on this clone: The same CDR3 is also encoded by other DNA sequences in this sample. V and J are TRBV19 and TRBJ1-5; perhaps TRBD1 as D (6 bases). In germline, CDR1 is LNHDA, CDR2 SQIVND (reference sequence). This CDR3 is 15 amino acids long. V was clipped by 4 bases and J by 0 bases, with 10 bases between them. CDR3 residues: CASSTTGYSNQPQHF. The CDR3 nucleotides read TGTGCCAGTAGTACAACAGGGTATAGCAATCAGCCCCAGCATTTT. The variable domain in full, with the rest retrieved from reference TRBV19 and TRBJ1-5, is DGGITQSPKYLFRKEGQNVTLSCEQNLNHDAMYWYRQDPGQGLRLIYYSQIVNDFQKGDIAEGYSVSREKKESFPLTVTSAQKNPTAFYLCASSTTGYSNQPQHFGDGTRLSIL.

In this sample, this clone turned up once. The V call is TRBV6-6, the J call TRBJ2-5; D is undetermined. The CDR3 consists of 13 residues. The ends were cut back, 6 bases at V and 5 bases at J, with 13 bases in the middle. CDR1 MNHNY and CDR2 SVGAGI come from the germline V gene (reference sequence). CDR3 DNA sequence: TGTGCCAGCAGGAACCCGACCGGTGAGACCCAGTACTTC. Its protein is CASRNPTGETQYF.

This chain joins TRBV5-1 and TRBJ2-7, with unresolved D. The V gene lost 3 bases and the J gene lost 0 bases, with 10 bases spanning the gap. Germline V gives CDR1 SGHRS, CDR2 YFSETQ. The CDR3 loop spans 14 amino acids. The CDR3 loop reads CASSYLQSSYEQYF. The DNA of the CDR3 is TGCGCCAGCAGCTACTTACAGAGCTCCTACGAGCAGTACTTC.

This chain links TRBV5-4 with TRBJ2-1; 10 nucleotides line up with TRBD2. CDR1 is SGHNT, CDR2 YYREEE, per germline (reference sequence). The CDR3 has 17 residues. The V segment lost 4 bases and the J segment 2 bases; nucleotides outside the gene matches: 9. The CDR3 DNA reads TGTGCCAGCAGCCCAGCGGGAGGGGGCACAGCCTACAATGAGCAGTTCTTC. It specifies CASSPAGGGTAYNEQFF.